The source of this TCR beta chain is a study of blood T cell repertoires in COVID-19. Whole-study context: Researchers got acute and convalescent COVID-19 samples from the United States, Italy and Spain.

Trimming cost V 0 bases and J 7 bases, with 11 bases left between them. The CDR3 totals 15 residues. Germline V gene data show CDR1 as SGDLS and CDR2 as YYNGEE. The data were produced by immunoSEQ multiplex PCR, yet TCRdb's version contains in-frame clones alone and is incomplete. This table holds 200,000 to 250,000 clones, around 81% found once. Those enrolled, adults aged 18 to 89 years, came from about two dozen US areas. This clone was seen more than once but under ten times. The sequence was collected from a middle-aged woman with acute COVID-19. V gene TRBV9 combines with J gene TRBJ1-6; unclear D gene. Material: PBMCs or T cells enriched from blood (not recorded which). The CDR3 region has the DNA TGTGCCAGCAGCGTAGATATGGCGGCCAATTCACCCCTCCACTTT. It is translated as CASSVDMAANSPLHF.